This TCR beta chain was recovered during a study of cytomegalovirus exposure and HLA in healthy donors. Germline loops: CDR1 SGHTS, CDR2 YDEGEE. This CDR3 is 15 amino acids long. With 6 bases removed from V and 1 base from J, the gap between germline ends came to 16 bases. Points from the study as a whole: A later analysis showed TCR association rates differing by HLA locus, peaking at DRB1 and lowest at HLA-C. It was reported in a later analysis that an Asian-associated ancestry cluster showed fewer N-insertions than the approximately 670-donor mean. Earlier results showed most TCR beta V segments being productive about 87% or about 30% of the time.

Vbeta (60) and Jbeta (13) primers were used in the PCR. Produced via immunoSEQ multiplex PCR; TCRdb's table is partial and in-frame only. The top ten clones hold about 16% of a sample with more than 95,000 clones, roughly 12% of them seen once. Note on this clone: Antigen unknown.

What was sequenced was PBMCs. This TCR was recovered from a man aged 40-49 years in good health and CMV-seropositive. This chain uses TRBV5-8 with TRBJ1-1; tentatively, D is TRBD1 (5 bases). This CDR3 is CASTPLGGANTEAFF. CDR3 bases: TGTGCCAGCACCCCATTAGGAGGGGCGAACACTGAAGCTTTCTTT.